This is a list of T cell receptor beta chains from one sample in a study of shared clonotypes between healthy human individuals. The protocol was immunoSEQ multiplex PCR, while the TCRdb copy is restricted to in-frame clones and leaves out a portion. The sample shows hundreds of thousands of clones, under 80% of them seen only once. Sequences were obtained from memory CD4+ T cells sorted from blood. These receptors came from a woman aged 25 to 39 in good health. The conserved cysteine and the conserved F or W are not part of the CDR3 here. The D gene is left open where the match is weak.

J gene,V gene,D gene,CDR3 protein
TRBJ2-1,TRBV7-2,-,ASSLYLDNEQF
TRBJ2-2,TRBV21-1,-,ASSKAFLATSPHVNTGELF
TRBJ2-5,TRBV7-8,-,ASSLVPEQETQY
TRBJ2-2,TRBV5-1,TRBD1,ASSLLGTANTGELF
TRBJ1-1,TRBV29-1,TRBD1,SVGDRAMNTEAF
TRBJ2-7,TRBV6-6,-,ASRRQEGIYEQY
TRBJ2-1,TRBV6-1,TRBD1,ASRANRDRVHEQF
TRBJ1-3,TRBV28,-,ASSLPDPVGNTIY
TRBJ2-1,TRBV5-4,TRBD1,ASSPDRGSYNEQF
TRBJ1-3,TRBV11-2,-,ASSLGAGGVGNTIY
TRBJ1-3,TRBV11-2,-,ASSLIYGVSGNTIY
TRBJ1-5,TRBV11-3,TRBD1,ATNRPVQGGGSQH
TRBJ1-1,TRBV28,-,ASSLRGALTEAF
TRBJ1-5,TRBV5-1,-,ASSLAPPAEPQH
TRBJ1-1,TRBV19,-,ASSMHRNTEAF
TRBJ1-1,TRBV6-6,-,ASSPSMNTEAF
TRBJ2-7,TRBV27,TRBD2,ASSGAGVSSHEQY